This T cell receptor beta chain was sequenced during a study of T cell changes during pregnancy in multiple sclerosis (dated by TCRdb to about 2019). As for the study more broadly: Changes in the T cell repertoire over the course of pregnancy were examined in this study in women with multiple sclerosis.

V was cut back by 5 bases and J by 3 bases, leaving a gap of 8 bases between them. The CDR3 runs 12 residues from the cysteine to the phenylalanine. Only the CDR3 portion is preserved as DNA: 36 bases, with reading frame beginning at the first base. CDR1 and CDR2 are read off the germline V gene as SGHNT and YENEEA. Library generation was performed with the immunoSEQ multiplex PCR assay. TCRdb limited this immuneACCESS table to in-frame rearrangements with V and J called. A share of clones is missing; checked studies link under half to unresolved V genes, and the rest is unexplained. The sample table shows about 40,000 clones, and approximately 90% are seen once. The top ten constitute more than 0.55% of the sample. Worth noting for this clone: There is no known antigen for this receptor. No much larger clone exists at a distance of one base, and base qualities are not known.

This specimen was CD4+ T cells from peripheral blood mononuclear cells, taken before pregnancy. The receptor was isolated from a female donor with multiple sclerosis, enrolled in a pregnancy study. The rearranged segments are TRBV11-3 and TRBJ2-7, and perhaps TRBD1 as D gene, on 6 matching bases. The DNA is TGTGCCAGCAGCGCGACAGGCTACGAGCAGTACTTC. Its coded protein is CASSATGYEQYF.